A selection of T cell receptor beta chains follows, all from one sample in a study of blood T cell repertoires in COVID-19. Only in-frame clones appear in the TCRdb table, and some are missing; sequencing was by immunoSEQ multiplex PCR. Of approximately 280,000 clones listed, 89% are singletons. The sample comprised PBMCs or T cells enriched from blood (not recorded which). The receptors come from an older woman who had recovered from COVID-19. CDR3s include the opening cysteine and the closing phenylalanine or tryptophan. A D gene is named only where the DNA matches it firmly. Not every row has a clone size; where given, it reads once, few, many or a size class.

>NA|NA|TRBJ2-7|TRBV27
TGTGCCAGCAGTTTATCGTTTGGGCCGCTGTACGAGCAGTACTTC
CASSLSFGPLYEQYF
>NA|TRBD2|TRBJ2-5|TRBV7-2
TGTGCCAGCAGCTCGGGACTAGCGGGGGTGGAGACCCAGTACTTC
CASSSGLAGVETQYF
>NA|TRBD2|TRBJ2-7|TRBV5-6
TGTGCCAGCAGCTTGTCTAGCGGGGGGCAATCCTACGAGCAGTACTTC
CASSLSSGGQSYEQYF
>NA|TRBD2|TRBJ2-3|TRBV5-1
TGCGCCAGCAGCTCCTTGACTAGCGGCACAGATACGCAGTATTTT
CASSSLTSGTDTQYF
>NA|NA|TRBJ1-5|TRBV19
TGTGCCAGTGAACCCGGAGCATCCAGTCCCAATCAGCCCCAGCATTTT
CASEPGASSPNQPQHF
>NA|NA|TRBJ2-1|TRBV7-2
TGTGCCAGCAGCTTAATGCAGGCCGGTGAGCAGTTCTTC
CASSLMQAGEQFF
>NA|NA|TRBJ1-2|TRBV4-2
TGTGCCAGCAGCCAACAGAAAGGGGAGGGGTATGGCTACACCTTC
CASSQQKGEGYGYTF
>NA|TRBD1|TRBJ1-2|TRBV7-2
TGTGCCAGCAGCCCCAGAAGGGGACAGGGTCCCCATGGCTACACCTTC
CASSPRRGQGPHGYTF
>few|TRBD2|TRBJ2-2|TRBV28
TGTGCCAGCAGTCTCCGACTAGCCGACACCGGGGAGCTGTTTTTT
CASSLRLADTGELFF
>once|NA|TRBJ2-2|TRBV19
TGTGCCAGTAGCCTTAGCGGAGTCACCGGGGAGCTGTTTTTT
CASSLSGVTGELFF
>NA|NA|TRBJ1-6|TRBV27
TGTGCCAGCAGGGGAGGGGGGACCTATAATTCACCCCTCCACTTT
CASRGGGTYNSPLHF
>once|TRBD1|TRBJ1-5|TRBV5-1
TGCGCCAGCAGCTTGAATACAGGGGGAGAGTCCCAGCATTTT
CASSLNTGGESQHF
>NA|NA|TRBJ1-1|TRBV29-1
TGCAGCGTTGGCTGGACTTCGAACACTGAAGCTTTCTTT
CSVGWTSNTEAFF
>NA|TRBD1|TRBJ1-5|TRBV4-1
TGCGCCAGCAGCCAAGAGAGGGGGCAAAGCAATCAGCCCCAGCATTTT
CASSQERGQSNQPQHF
>NA|TRBD2|TRBJ2-7|TRBV3-1/TRBV3-2
TGTGCCAGCAGCGGGAGGACTAGCGGCTCCTACGAGCAGTACTTC
CASSGRTSGSYEQYF
>once|TRBD1|TRBJ1-5|TRBV4-2
TGTGCCAGCAGCCAAAGACAGGGGCCGAATCAGCCCCAGCATTTT
CASSQRQGPNQPQHF
>once|TRBD1|TRBJ2-3|TRBV10-1
TGCGCCAGCAGTTCCGGGTCTGGACAGGGTTTTATCACAGATACGCAGTATTTT
CASSSGSGQGFITDTQYF
>NA|NA|TRBJ1-1|TRBV3-1/TRBV3-2
TGTGCCAGCAGCCCTCACGGAGGGCAAACTGAAGCTTTCTTT
CASSPHGGQTEAFF
>NA|TRBD2|TRBJ2-5|TRBV7-9
TGTGCCAGCAGCTTAGATCGGACTAGCGGGGGGGAGGAGACCCAGTACTTC
CASSLDRTSGGEETQYF
>once|TRBD1|TRBJ2-7|TRBV5-1
TGCGCCAGCAGCTTGGCTTTGGGACAGTACGAGCAGTACTTC
CASSLALGQYEQYF
>NA|TRBD1|TRBJ1-5|TRBV28
TGTGCCAGCAGATCGGGACAGGGCGAGAGGCCCCAGCATTTT
CASRSGQGERPQHF
>NA|NA|TRBJ2-5|TRBV5-1
TGCGCCAGCAGCTTTGTGGGAGGTCAAGAGACCCAGTACTTC
CASSFVGGQETQYF
>NA|TRBD2|TRBJ2-1|TRBV9
TGTGCCAGCAGCGTAGATGTCGGTGGGGGGGTCAATGAGCAGTTCTTC
CASSVDVGGGVNEQFF
>NA|TRBD1|TRBJ1-1|TRBV7-9
TGTGCCAGCAGCCCGACAGGGGGGGACACTGAAGCTTTCTTT
CASSPTGGDTEAFF
>NA|NA|TRBJ2-7|TRBV5-1
TGCGCCAGCAGCGGCGGGAACTACGAGCAGTACTTC
CASSGGNYEQYF
>NA|TRBD2|TRBJ2-5|TRBV6-1
TGTGCCAGCAGTGAACAGAGCGGGGGACAAGAGACCCAGTACTTC
CASSEQSGGQETQYF
>NA|TRBD1|TRBJ2-7|TRBV30
TGTGCCTGGAGTTACCGGGACAGGGGTGGCGAGCAGTACTTC
CAWSYRDRGGEQYF
>NA|TRBD2|TRBJ2-3|TRBV2
TGTGCCAGCAGTGAGCGGCGGGGGATCACAGATACGCAGTATTTT
CASSERRGITDTQYF
>NA|TRBD1|TRBJ1-6|TRBV3-1/TRBV3-2
TGTGCCAGCAGCGTGGACAGGGCTAATTCACCCCTCCACTTT
CASSVDRANSPLHF
>NA|TRBD1|TRBJ1-5|TRBV2
TGTGCCACCCGACAGGGGGGCAATCAGCCCCAGCATTTT
CATRQGGNQPQHF
>NA|NA|TRBJ1-2|TRBV7-3
TGTGCCAGCAGCTTGGGGCCGCAGGGAAACTATGGCTACACCTTC
CASSLGPQGNYGYTF
>NA|TRBD2|TRBJ2-5|TRBV11-3
TGTGCCAGCAGCGCCTCGACTAGCGGCCTCCAAGAGACCCAGTACTTC
CASSASTSGLQETQYF
>once|NA|TRBJ1-5|TRBV6-5
TGTGCCAGCAGCCCAGGCTCCAGCAATCAGCCCCAGCATTTT
CASSPGSSNQPQHF
>NA|NA|TRBJ1-2|TRBV28
TGTGCCAGCAGTACTACTGGAGGCTACACCTTC
CASSTTGGYTF
>once|TRBD2|TRBJ2-3|TRBV10-1
TGCGCCAGCAGTGACGGCCTAGCGGGAGGGATAGATACGCAGTATTTT
CASSDGLAGGIDTQYF
>NA|NA|TRBJ2-2|TRBV5-1
TGCGCCAGCAGCTTTACCGGGACAACCTCCACCGGGGAGCTGTTTTTT
CASSFTGTTSTGELFF
>NA|NA|TRBJ2-1|TRBV7-2
TGTGCCAGCAGCTTAAAACCGCGAGGGAGCAGCTCCTACAATGAGCAGTTCTTC
CASSLKPRGSSSYNEQFF
>NA|TRBD1|TRBJ1-1|TRBV7-3
TGTGCCGGTCCGACAGGGTTAAACACTGAAGCTTTCTTT
CAGPTGLNTEAFF
>NA|NA|TRBJ2-2|TRBV5-4
TGTGCCAGCAGCGGTGAGGGCAGGGGGGAATCCGGGGAGCTGTTTTTT
CASSGEGRGESGELFF
>NA|TRBD2|TRBJ2-1|TRBV29-1
TGCAGCGTTGCGACTAGCGTAAGCTCCTACAATGAGCAGTTCTTC
CSVATSVSSYNEQFF
>NA|NA|TRBJ1-1|TRBV11-2
TGTGCCAGCAGCTTAGCCGGGTATCAAATGAACACTGAAGCTTTCTTT
CASSLAGYQMNTEAFF
>NA|NA|TRBJ1-2|TRBV14
TGTGCCAGCAGCCAAGGTTCTCCCCCCAGGGACTTC
CASSQGSPPRDF
>NA|NA|TRBJ1-2|TRBV28
TGTGCCAGCAGGACCCACAGGGAAGGGTATGGCTACACCTTC
CASRTHREGYGYTF
>NA|NA|TRBJ2-2|TRBV28
TGTGCCAGCAGTCTGGACATGGGCGACACCGGGGAGCTGTTTTTT
CASSLDMGDTGELFF
>NA|TRBD1|TRBJ1-5|TRBV19
TGTGCCAGTAGTATCAGGGACAGTTGGGGCAATCAGCCCCAGCATTTT
CASSIRDSWGNQPQHF
>NA|TRBD2|TRBJ2-7|TRBV28
TGTGCCAGCAGTTCTCCAACTAGCGGCCACGAGCAGTACTTC
CASSSPTSGHEQYF
>NA|NA|TRBJ2-7|TRBV6-5
TGTGCCAGCAGTCCTCGGTATGGGCAGTACTTC
CASSPRYGQYF
>NA|TRBD1|TRBJ1-6|TRBV7-8
TGTGCCAGCAGTTACGGGACAGCCACCCACAATTCACCCCTCCACTTT
CASSYGTATHNSPLHF
>NA|TRBD2|TRBJ2-7|TRBV30
TGTGCCTGGAGTGGACTAGCGGACACCTACGAGCAGTACTTC
CAWSGLADTYEQYF
>NA|NA|TRBJ1-6|TRBV28
TGTGCCAGCAGTTTAGGCATTGAGGCCCTCCACTTT
CASSLGIEALHF
>NA|NA|TRBJ2-7|TRBV10-3
TGTGCCATCAGTGAGCTCTACGAGCAGTACTTC
CAISELYEQYF
>NA|NA|TRBJ1-2|TRBV5-1
TGCGCCAGCAGTGGAAGGTCTTCGGATGACGGGAGGGGCTACACCTTC
CASSGRSSDDGRGYTF
>few|NA|TRBJ1-1|TRBV5-1
TGCGCCAGCGGCGTGATCGCGGGGGCGAACACTGAAGCTTTCTTT
CASGVIAGANTEAFF
>NA|TRBD1|TRBJ1-5|TRBV6-1
TGTGCCAGCAGTGAAGGGACAGGGGGTAACAATCAGCCCCAGCATTTT
CASSEGTGGNNQPQHF
>NA|NA|TRBJ2-7|TRBV6-5
TGTGCCAGCAGTCGCGCCGGACATTCCTACGAGCAGTACTTC
CASSRAGHSYEQYF
>NA|NA|TRBJ2-3|TRBV6-6
TGTGCCAGCAGTTACTCAACTAGCACAGATACGCAGTATTTT
CASSYSTSTDTQYF
>NA|TRBD1|TRBJ1-5|TRBV5-1
TGCGCCAGCAGCTCCGGGGACAGGAATCAGCCCCAGCATTTT
CASSSGDRNQPQHF
>NA|TRBD1|TRBJ1-2|TRBV24-1
TGTGCCACCAGTGACCCGGGACAGATTAACTATGGCTACACCTTC
CATSDPGQINYGYTF
>NA|TRBD2|TRBJ2-1|TRBV30
TGTGCCTGGAGTGTTTGGGCTAGCGGGAGTTCGGTCAATGAGCAGTTCTTC
CAWSVWASGSSVNEQFF